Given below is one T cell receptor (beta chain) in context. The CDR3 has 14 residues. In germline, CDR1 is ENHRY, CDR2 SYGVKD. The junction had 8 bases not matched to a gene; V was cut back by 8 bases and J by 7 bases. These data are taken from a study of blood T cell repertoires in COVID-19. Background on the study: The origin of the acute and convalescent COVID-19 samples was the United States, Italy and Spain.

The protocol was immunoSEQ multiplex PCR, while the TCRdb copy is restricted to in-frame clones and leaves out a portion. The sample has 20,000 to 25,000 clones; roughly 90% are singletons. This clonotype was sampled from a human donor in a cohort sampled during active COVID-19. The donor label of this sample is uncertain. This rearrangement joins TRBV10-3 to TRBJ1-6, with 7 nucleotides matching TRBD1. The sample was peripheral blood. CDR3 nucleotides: TGTGCCATCTCGACAGGGTATGGCAATTCACCCCTCCACTTT. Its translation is CAISTGYGNSPLHF.